This T cell receptor beta chain was observed in a study of identical twins. The CDR3 loop spans 14 amino acids. The junction had 8 bases not matched to a gene; V was cut back by 2 bases and J by 4 bases. The germline CDR1 and CDR2 sequences are DFQATT and SNEGSKA (reference sequence). Template switching added a universal primer binding site, and final cDNA carried unique molecular identifiers. TCRdb passed the 5' RACE reads through MiXCR, listing each CDR3 protein once. This table has 570,000 or so distinct CDR3 sequences, more than 9% appearing once. This clonotype was recorded at least ten times. These sequences were also reported in another study, on yellow fever vaccine responses in identical twins.

This chain joins TRBV20-1 and TRBJ2-7; 7 bases are shared with TRBD2. The sequenced sample was PBMCs. This sequence was found in a young woman in good health. The CDR3 nucleotides are TGCAGTGCTAGACCGCAGACTAGCCTATACGAGCAGTACTTC. Protein product: CSARPQTSLYEQYF.